These 26 T cell receptor beta chains were all obtained from the same sample, sequenced in a study of T cell repertoires in cytomegalovirus infection. These receptors' antigens are unknown. TCRdb passed the reads through MiXCR, listing each CDR3 protein once. The data show about 830,000 distinct CDR3 sequences, with approximately 30% seen just once and roughly 12% held by the top ten. The specimen was cultured CD8+ T cells from PBMCs, collected from culture after CMV antigen stimulation. These receptors were obtained from a human donor in good health (CMV status not recorded). Some clones in this sample may be carry-over from other donors' samples.

J is TRBJ1-1 and V is TRBV11-2; no clear D. Trimming removed 2 bases from V and 4 bases from J, with 5 bases in between. This CDR3 has 12 amino acids. Germline lookup yields CDR1 SGHAT and CDR2 FQNNGV. The CDR3 nucleotides read TGTGCCAGCAGCTTACCTCTCACTGAAGCTTTCTTT. It specifies CASSLPLTEAFF.

Only a few counts were recorded for this clonotype. This sequence joins TRBV7-9 and TRBJ2-7, with 10 nucleotides matching TRBD2. This CDR3 is 15 amino acids long. CDR1 is SEHNR and CDR2 is FQNEAQ in the germline V gene (reference sequence). The V segment lost 4 bases and the J segment 4 bases; nucleotides outside the gene matches: 7. The CDR3 here is CASSSERGGPYEQYF. In DNA, the CDR3 is TGTGCCAGCAGCTCCGAGCGGGGGGGCCCTTACGAGCAGTACTTC.

This clonotype was observed at least ten times. This chain links TRBV7-9 with TRBJ1-1, with unresolved D. This CDR3 spans 14 amino acids. Germline CDR1 SEHNR, CDR2 FQNEAQ (reference sequence). V lost 1 base and J lost 3, with 9 bases in between. The CDR3 loop is CASSLEAVHTEAFF. CDR3 coding DNA: TGTGCCAGCAGCTTAGAGGCAGTTCACACTGAAGCTTTCTTT.

This clonotype was seen repeatedly, ten times or more. The V call is TRBV4-1, the J call TRBJ2-2; D is tentatively TRBD1 or TRBD2 (6 bases each). This CDR3 comprises 16 residues. V lost 0 bases and J 6 bases, leaving 14 bases between the germline ends. From germline, CDR1 is MGHRA and CDR2 YSYEKL. The CDR3 DNA sequence: TGCGCCAGCAGCCAAGAGGCCGGGGGCTCAGCCGGGGAGCTGTTTTTT. It translates to CASSQEAGGSAGELFF.

The chain links TRBV11-2 to TRBJ2-2, with D possibly TRBD2 on 7 matching bases. CDR1 and CDR2 (germline): SGHAT, FQNNGV. Trimming removed 7 bases at V and 7 bases at J, with 19 bases between. The CDR3 covers 15 residues. The CDR3 region is CASTLRGGQGGELFF. As DNA, the CDR3 is TGTGCCAGCACCCTTAGGGGGGGCCAGGGCGGGGAGCTGTTTTTT. Filled out from reference TRBV11-2 and TRBJ2-2, the complete variable domain reads EAGVAQSPRYKIIEKRQSVAFWCNPISGHATLYWYQQILGQGPKLLIQFQNNGVVDDSQLPKDRFSAERLKGVDSTLKIQPAKLEDSAVYLCASTLRGGQGGELFFGEGSRLTVL.

This clonotype was counted between two and nine times. Germline is not matched at one junction end, which may reflect a read error. The chain has TRBV7-7 and TRBJ2-2; D gene unclear. Germline CDR1 SSHAT, CDR2 FNYEAQ (reference sequence). The CDR3 has 15 amino acids. CDR3 amino acids: CASSPENGVTGELFF. In DNA, the CDR3 is TGTGCTAGCAGCCCGGAGAATGGGGTAACCGGGGAGCTGTTTTTT. Together with reference TRBV7-7 and TRBJ2-2, the CDR3 gives the full variable domain: GAGVSQSPRYKVTKRGQDVTLRCDPISSHATLYWYQQALGQGPEFLTYFNYEAQPDKSGLPSDRFSAERPEGSISTLTIQRTEQRDSAMYRCASSPENGVTGELFFGEGSRLTVL.

This clonotype was recorded many times. The V gene is TRBV7-8, the J gene TRBJ1-4; D may be TRBD1 (6 bases). The CDR3 loop spans 15 amino acids. The V and J ends lost 5 bases and 3 bases respectively, with 13 bases between them. Germline CDR1 and CDR2: SGHVS and FQNEAQ. In DNA, the CDR3 is TGTGCCAGCAGCGAAACAGGGAATGCTAATGAAAAACTGTTTTTT. This translates into CASSETGNANEKLFF.

This clonotype was counted at least ten times. The CDR3 region is CASSYGEFGELFF. CDR3 DNA: TGTGCCAGCAGCTACGGGGAGTTCGGGGAGCTGTTTTTT. V and J are TRBV7-8 and TRBJ2-2, with D perhaps matching TRBD2 (5 bases). This CDR3 region has 13 residues. Germline V CDR1 and CDR2: SGHVS, FQNEAQ. The V end was cut by 4 bases, the J end by 7 bases, with 10 bases between.

The V call is TRBV7-6, the J call TRBJ2-1, with 14 bases matching TRBD2. V shed 4 bases, J shed 5 bases, and the junction held 16 bases outside the gene matches. The germline gives CDR1 SGHVS, CDR2 FNYEAQ. This CDR3 is built from 20 residues. CDR3 sequence: CASSYSRDGTSGGYDNEQFF. DNA for the CDR3: TGTGCCAGCAGCTACTCACGCGACGGGACTAGCGGGGGTTATGACAATGAGCAGTTCTTC.

The chain is built from TRBV12-3 or TRBV12-4 and TRBJ1-2, with 7 bases identical to TRBD1. The CDR3 loop spans 15 amino acids. V was pared by 0 bases and J by 1 base, with 2 bases of the junction left unmatched. This CDR3 is CASSLAGTVNYGYTF. In nucleotides, the CDR3 is TGTGCCAGCAGTTTAGCGGGGACAGTTAACTATGGCTACACCTTC.

V and J are TRBV6-6 and TRBJ2-1; D is perhaps TRBD1 (6 bases). V lost 9 bases to trimming and J lost 8 bases, with 29 bases between them. Germline V gene sequence: CDR1 MNHNY, CDR2 SVGAGI (reference sequence). The CDR3 extends over 17 amino acids. For the CDR3, the DNA is TGTGCCAGGGGACAACGAAAGAGGCCCGCTTGTATGTATGAGCAGTTCTTC. It is translated as CARGQRKRPACMYEQFF.

This rearrangement joins TRBV20-1 to TRBJ2-1; 10 bases map to TRBD2. Germline CDR1 and CDR2: DFQATT and SNEGSKA (reference sequence). The trim removed 7 bases at V and 4 bases at J, leaving 10 bases unmatched. CDR3 length equals 15 residues. CDR3 region: CSVASGGSAYNEQFF. The DNA of the CDR3 is TGCAGTGTGGCTAGCGGGGGATCCGCGTACAATGAGCAGTTCTTC.

This clonotype was recorded at least ten times. CDR3 sequence (DNA): TGTGCCAGCAGCTCGCCTGGGGCCGATACGCAGTATTTT. It translates to CASSSPGADTQYF. The rearrangement joins TRBV7-9 to TRBJ2-3, with D perhaps TRBD1 (5 bases). The CDR3 is 13 residues long. Germline values: CDR1 SEHNR, CDR2 FQNEAQ (reference sequence). V lost 4 bases to trimming and J lost 6 bases, with 11 bases between them.

This clonotype was picked up a small number of times. This rearrangement joins TRBV14 to TRBJ2-5; D is undetermined. Germline V CDR1 and CDR2: SGHDN, FVKESK. The CDR3 is 13 residues long. Trimming left V 0 bases short and J 4 bases short, with 6 bases between. CDR3: CASSQDFPETQYF. CDR3 nucleotide sequence: TGTGCCAGCAGCCAAGATTTTCCAGAGACCCAGTACTTC.

The genes are TRBV6-5 and TRBJ2-7; the D gene is possibly TRBD1 (5 bases). V lost 6 bases to trimming and J lost 2 bases, with 11 bases between them. Germline CDR1 MNHEY, CDR2 SVGAGI. The CDR3 totals 13 residues. This chain's CDR3 is CASRGQPAYEQYF. DNA of the CDR3: TGTGCCAGCAGAGGACAACCCGCCTACGAGCAGTACTTC.

This clonotype occurred a few times. The rearrangement joins TRBV12-3 or TRBV12-4 to TRBJ2-7; a possible D gene is TRBD2 (5 bases). V lost 5 bases to trimming and J lost 5 bases, with 13 bases between them. The CDR3 contains 13 residues. In nucleotides, the CDR3 is TGTGCCAGCAGTCCGACCCTAGCCCACGAGCAGTACGTC. Protein sequence: CASSPTLAHEQYV.

A remark on this clonotype: Sequence at one end of the junction differs from germline and may be a read error. The chain is built from TRBV5-1 and TRBJ1-5, with D possibly matching TRBD1 (5 bases). The CDR3 sequence is 16 residues long. Germline V gene sequence: CDR1 SGHRS, CDR2 YFSETQ. The CDR3 spells CASSFTYDSINQPQHF. As DNA, the CDR3 is TGTGCCAGCAGCTTTACTTATGACAGTATCAATCAGCCCCAGCATTTT.

The V call is TRBV6-5, the J call TRBJ1-2, with 10 bases identical to TRBD1. This CDR3 has 13 amino acids. CDR1 and CDR2 from the germline V gene are MNHEY and SVGAGI. V trimming: 5 bases; J trimming: 7 bases; junction bases outside the gene matches: 4. The CDR3 coding sequence is TGTGCCAGCAGTCAGGGACAGGGGCTTGGCTACACCTTC. Its protein is CASSQGQGLGYTF.

The J gene is TRBJ1-1, the V gene TRBV6-5; TRBD1 is a possible D gene (6 bases). CDR3 length equals 15 residues. V was clipped by 0 bases and J by 4 bases, with 12 bases between them. The germline CDR1 and CDR2 sequences are MNHEY and SVGAGI. The CDR3: CASSYSNGGGTEAFF. As DNA, the CDR3 is TGTGCCAGCAGTTACTCGAACGGGGGCGGCACTGAAGCTTTCTTT.

On this clonotype itself: A read error is likely, as this CDR3 ends without the conserved phenylalanine or tryptophan. The gene calls are TRBV7-6 and TRBJ2-2; no definite D call. V was clipped by 2 bases and J by 7 bases, with 5 bases between them. The CDR3 spans 12 residues. CDR1 is SGHVS and CDR2 is FNYEAQ in the germline V gene. DNA of the CDR3: TGTGCCAGCAGCTTAATCGGCGGGGAGCTGTTTTCT. Translated: CASSLIGGELFS.

The chain recombines TRBV4-1 with TRBJ2-1; weak D call: TRBD2 (6 bases). Per germline, CDR1 MGHRA and CDR2 YSYEKL. Trimming cost V 5 bases and J 8 bases, with 19 bases left between them. The CDR3 runs to 15 residues. CDR3 bases: TGCGCCAGCAGCTCTGAATGGGACTCCCCCCATGAGCAGTTCTTC. Translating gives CASSSEWDSPHEQFF.

This clonotype was counted many times. The rearrangement uses TRBV6-1 and TRBJ2-7; D may be TRBD2 (6 bases). Germline CDR1 MNHNS, CDR2 SASEGT. Trimming removed 4 bases at V and 0 bases at J, with 22 bases between. The CDR3 contains 18 residues. CDR3 amino acids: CASSGIADQEFLSYEQYV. In DNA form, the CDR3 reads TGTGCCAGCAGTGGTATAGCGGACCAGGAATTTCTCTCCTACGAGCAGTACGTC.

V and J are TRBV12-5 and TRBJ2-1; D is possibly TRBD1 or TRBD2 (5 bases each). This CDR3 is 14 amino acids long. Trimming cost V 4 bases and J 6 bases, with 13 bases left between them. From germline, CDR1 is LGHNT and CDR2 FRNRAP. CDR3 bases: TGTGCTAGTGGTTCCCCCGGGGCAGGCAATGAGCAGTTCTTC. Translating gives CASGSPGAGNEQFF.

This clonotype was picked up a small number of times. The V gene is TRBV7-6, the J gene TRBJ2-1; D is possibly TRBD1 or TRBD2 (5 bases each). Trimming left V 5 bases short and J 7 bases short, with 21 bases between. Germline V gene sequence: CDR1 SGHVS, CDR2 FNYEAQ. The CDR3 spans 16 residues. As DNA, the CDR3 is TGTGCCAGCAGCCCGATGGGGGTAGGGGATAGGAATGAGCAGTTCTTC. Translation gives CASSPMGVGDRNEQFF.

This clonotype occurred a few times. V gene TRBV4-3 combines with J gene TRBJ2-5; 11 positions match TRBD2. V shed 1 base, J shed 3 bases, and the junction held 16 bases outside the gene matches. The CDR3 is made up of 20 amino acids. CDR1 is LGHNA, CDR2 YSLEER, per germline. The CDR3 DNA is TGCGCCAGCAGCCAAGTACTGATGTTGGGGCTAGCGGGGGGAGAAGAGACCCAGTACTTC. Residues: CASSQVLMLGLAGGEETQYF.

In this sample, this clonotype turned up once. At one of its ends the junction is not consistent with the germline gene, which may arise from a read error. V is TRBV27 and J is TRBJ1-1; a weak D match, TRBD1 (6 bases). The CDR3 spans 16 residues. Germline loops: CDR1 MNHEY, CDR2 SMNVEV (reference sequence). CDR3 bases: TGTGCCAACAGTTTACCCCTAGGGGGAAGAGGCACTGAAGCTTTCTTT. Translation gives CANSLPLGGRGTEAFF.